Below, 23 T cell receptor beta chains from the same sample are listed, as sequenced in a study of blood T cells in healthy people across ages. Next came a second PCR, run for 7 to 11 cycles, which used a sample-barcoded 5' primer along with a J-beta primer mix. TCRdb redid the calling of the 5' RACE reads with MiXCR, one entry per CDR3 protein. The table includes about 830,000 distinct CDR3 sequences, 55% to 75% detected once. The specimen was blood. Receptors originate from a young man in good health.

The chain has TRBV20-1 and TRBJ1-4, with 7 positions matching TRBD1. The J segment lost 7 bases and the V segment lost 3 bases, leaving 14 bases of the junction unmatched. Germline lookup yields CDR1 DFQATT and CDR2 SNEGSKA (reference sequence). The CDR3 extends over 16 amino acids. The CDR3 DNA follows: TGCAGTGCTAGCATGGGAGTATCGACAGGGACTGAAAAACTGTTTTTT. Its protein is CSASMGVSTGTEKLFF.

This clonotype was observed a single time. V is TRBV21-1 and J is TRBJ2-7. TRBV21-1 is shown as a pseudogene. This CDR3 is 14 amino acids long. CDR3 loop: CASSKIISSYEQYF. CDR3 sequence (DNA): TGTGCCAGCAGCAAAATAATCAGCTCCTACGAGCAGTACTTC.

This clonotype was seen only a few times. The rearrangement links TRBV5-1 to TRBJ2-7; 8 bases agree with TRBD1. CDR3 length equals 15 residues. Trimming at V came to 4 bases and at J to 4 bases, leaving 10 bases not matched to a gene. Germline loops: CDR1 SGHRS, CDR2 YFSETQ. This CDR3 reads CASSRTSDRVYEQYF. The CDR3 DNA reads TGCGCCAGCAGCCGAACGTCGGACAGGGTTTACGAGCAGTACTTC. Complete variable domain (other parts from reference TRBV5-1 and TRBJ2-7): KAGVTQTPRYLIKTRGQQVTLSCSPISGHRSVSWYQQTPGQGLQFLFEYFSETQRNKGNFPGRFSGRQFSNSRSEMNVSTLELGDSALYLCASSRTSDRVYEQYFGPGTRLTVT.

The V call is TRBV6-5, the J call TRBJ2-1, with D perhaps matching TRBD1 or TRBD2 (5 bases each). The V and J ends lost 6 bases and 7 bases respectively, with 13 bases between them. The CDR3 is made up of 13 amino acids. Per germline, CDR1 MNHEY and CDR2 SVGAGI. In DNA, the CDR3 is TGTGCCAGCAGGCTCGGGACCTCTAATGAGCAGTTCTTC. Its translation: CASRLGTSNEQFF.

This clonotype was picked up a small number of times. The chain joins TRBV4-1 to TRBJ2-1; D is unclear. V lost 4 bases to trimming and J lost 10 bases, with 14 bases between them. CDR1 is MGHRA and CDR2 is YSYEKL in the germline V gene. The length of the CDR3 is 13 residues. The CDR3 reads CASSLRTGEEQFF. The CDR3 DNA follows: TGCGCCAGCAGCCTTAGGACCGGCGAGGAGCAGTTCTTC.

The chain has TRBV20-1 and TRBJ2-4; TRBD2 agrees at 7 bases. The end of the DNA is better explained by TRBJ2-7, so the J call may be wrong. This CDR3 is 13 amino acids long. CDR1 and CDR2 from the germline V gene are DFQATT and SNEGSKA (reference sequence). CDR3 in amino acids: CSALWGGRYEQYF. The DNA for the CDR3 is TGCAGTGCCTTGTGGGGGGGACGCTACGAGCAGTACTTC.

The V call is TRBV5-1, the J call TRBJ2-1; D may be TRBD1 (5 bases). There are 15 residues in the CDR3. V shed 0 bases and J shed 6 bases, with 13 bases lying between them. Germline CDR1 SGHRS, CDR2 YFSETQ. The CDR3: CASSLAGHRVNEQFF. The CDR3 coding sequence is TGCGCCAGCAGCTTGGCCGGACATAGGGTCAATGAGCAGTTCTTC.

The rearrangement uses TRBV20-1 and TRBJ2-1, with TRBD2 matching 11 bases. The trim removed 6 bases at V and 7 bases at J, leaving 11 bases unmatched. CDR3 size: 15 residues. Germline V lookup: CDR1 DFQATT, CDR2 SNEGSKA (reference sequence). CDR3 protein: CSATLSGRARNEQFF. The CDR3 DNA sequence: TGCAGTGCCACTCTTAGCGGGAGGGCCAGGAATGAGCAGTTCTTC.

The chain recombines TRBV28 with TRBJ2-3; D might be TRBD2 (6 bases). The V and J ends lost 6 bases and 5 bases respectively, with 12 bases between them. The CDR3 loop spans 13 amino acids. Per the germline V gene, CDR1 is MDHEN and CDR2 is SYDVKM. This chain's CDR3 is CASSGSLRDTQYF. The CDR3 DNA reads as TGTGCCAGCAGCGGGAGTCTCCGAGATACGCAGTATTTT.

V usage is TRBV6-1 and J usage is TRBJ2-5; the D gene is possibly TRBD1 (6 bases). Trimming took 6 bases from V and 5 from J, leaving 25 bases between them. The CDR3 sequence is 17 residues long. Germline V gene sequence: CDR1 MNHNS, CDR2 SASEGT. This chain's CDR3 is CASSPTGTALGWETQYF. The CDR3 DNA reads TGTGCCAGCAGCCCTACAGGGACGGCATTGGGTTGGGAGACCCAGTACTTC.

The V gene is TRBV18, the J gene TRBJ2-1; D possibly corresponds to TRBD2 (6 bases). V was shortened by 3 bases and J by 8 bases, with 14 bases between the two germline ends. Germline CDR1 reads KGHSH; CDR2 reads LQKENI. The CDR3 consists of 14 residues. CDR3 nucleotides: TGTGCCAGCTCACCTCTCTCCGCTAGCGATGAGCAGTTCTTC. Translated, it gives CASSPLSASDEQFF.

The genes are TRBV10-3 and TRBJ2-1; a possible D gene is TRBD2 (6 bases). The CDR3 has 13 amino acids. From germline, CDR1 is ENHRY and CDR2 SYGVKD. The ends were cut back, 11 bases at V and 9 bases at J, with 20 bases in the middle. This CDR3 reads CAVAEAGTVEQFF. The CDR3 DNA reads TGTGCCGTCGCCGAGGCGGGAACGGTTGAGCAGTTCTTC.

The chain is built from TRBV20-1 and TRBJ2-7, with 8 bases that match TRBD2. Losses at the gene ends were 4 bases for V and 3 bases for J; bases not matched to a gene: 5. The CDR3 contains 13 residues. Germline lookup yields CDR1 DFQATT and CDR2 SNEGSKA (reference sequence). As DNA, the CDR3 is TGCAGTGCTAATAGCGGGGATTTCTACGAGCAGTACTTC. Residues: CSANSGDFYEQYF.

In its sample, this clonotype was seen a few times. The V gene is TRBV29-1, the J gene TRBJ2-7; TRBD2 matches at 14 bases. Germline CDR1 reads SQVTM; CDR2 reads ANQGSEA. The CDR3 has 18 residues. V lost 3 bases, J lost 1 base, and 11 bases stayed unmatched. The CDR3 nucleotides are TGCAGCGTTGACCGGACTGGACTAGCGGGAGGTTCTTCCTACGAGCAGTACTTC. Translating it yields CSVDRTGLAGGSSYEQYF.

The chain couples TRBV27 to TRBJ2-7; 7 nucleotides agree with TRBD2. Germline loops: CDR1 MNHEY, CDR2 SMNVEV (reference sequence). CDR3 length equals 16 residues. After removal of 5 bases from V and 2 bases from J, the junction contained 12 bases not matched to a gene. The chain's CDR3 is CASSKTRERLPYEQYF. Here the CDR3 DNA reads TGTGCCAGCAGTAAGACGCGGGAGCGGCTTCCCTACGAGCAGTACTTC.

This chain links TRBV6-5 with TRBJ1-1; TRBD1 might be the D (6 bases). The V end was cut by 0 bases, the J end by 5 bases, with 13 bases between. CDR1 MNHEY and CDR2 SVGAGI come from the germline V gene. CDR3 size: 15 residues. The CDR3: CASSYSEPRGTEAFF. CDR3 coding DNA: TGTGCCAGCAGTTACTCGGAGCCCAGGGGAACTGAAGCTTTCTTT.

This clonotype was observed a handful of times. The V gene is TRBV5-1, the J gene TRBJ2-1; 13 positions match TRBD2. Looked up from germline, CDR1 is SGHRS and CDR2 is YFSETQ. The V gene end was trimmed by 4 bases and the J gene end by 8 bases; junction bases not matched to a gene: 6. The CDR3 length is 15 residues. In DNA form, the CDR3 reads TGCGCCAGCAGCCGGACTAGCGGGAGCTCCCATGAGCAGTTCTTC. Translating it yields CASSRTSGSSHEQFF. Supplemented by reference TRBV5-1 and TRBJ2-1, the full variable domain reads KAGVTQTPRYLIKTRGQQVTLSCSPISGHRSVSWYQQTPGQGLQFLFEYFSETQRNKGNFPGRFSGRQFSNSRSEMNVSTLELGDSALYLCASSRTSGSSHEQFFGPGTRLTVL.

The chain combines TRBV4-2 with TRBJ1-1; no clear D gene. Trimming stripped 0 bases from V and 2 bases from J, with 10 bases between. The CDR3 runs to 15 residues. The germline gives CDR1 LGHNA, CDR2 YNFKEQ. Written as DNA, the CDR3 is TGTGCCAGCAGCCAAGATACCGGTGTTAACACTGAAGCTTTCTTT. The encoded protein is CASSQDTGVNTEAFF.

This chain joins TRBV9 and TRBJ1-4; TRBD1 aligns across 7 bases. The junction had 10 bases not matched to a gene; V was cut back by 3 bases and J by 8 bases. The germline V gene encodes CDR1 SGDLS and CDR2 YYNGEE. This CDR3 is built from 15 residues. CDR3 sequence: CASSGKTGSNEKLFF. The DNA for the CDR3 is TGTGCCAGCAGCGGCAAGACAGGGTCGAACGAAAAACTGTTTTTT.

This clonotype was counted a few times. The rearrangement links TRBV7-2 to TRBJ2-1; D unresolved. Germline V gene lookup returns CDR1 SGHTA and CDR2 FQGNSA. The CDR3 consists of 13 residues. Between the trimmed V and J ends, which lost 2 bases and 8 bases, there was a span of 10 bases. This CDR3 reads CASSLRSVDEQFF. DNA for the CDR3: TGTGCCAGCAGCTTACGAAGCGTGGATGAGCAGTTCTTC. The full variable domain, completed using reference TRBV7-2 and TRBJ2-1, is GAGVSQSPSNKVTEKGKDVELRCDPISGHTALYWYRQSLGQGLEFLIYFQGNSAPDKSGLPSDRFSAERTGGSVSTLTIQRTQQEDSAVYLCASSLRSVDEQFFGPGTRLTVL.

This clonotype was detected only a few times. The CDR3 region has the DNA TGTGCCAGCGGGGGGGGGTTATATACGCAGTATTTT. It specifies CASGGGLYTQYF. The chain employs TRBV28 and TRBJ2-3; 7 positions match TRBD2. CDR1 is MDHEN, CDR2 SYDVKM, per germline. The CDR3 length is 12 residues. The V and J ends lost 8 bases and 7 bases, in that order; junction bases with no gene match: 6. The full variable domain, its missing parts supplied by reference TRBV28 and TRBJ2-3, is DVKVTQSSRYLVKRTGEKVFLECVQDMDHENMFWYRQDPGLGLRLIYFSYDVKMKEKGDIPEGYSVSREKKERFSLILESASTNQTSMYLCASGGGLYTQYFGPGTRLTVL.

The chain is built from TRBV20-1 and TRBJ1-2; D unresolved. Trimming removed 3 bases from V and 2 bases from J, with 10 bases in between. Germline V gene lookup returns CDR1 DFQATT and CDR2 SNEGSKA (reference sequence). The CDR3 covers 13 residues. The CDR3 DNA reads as TGCAGTGCTAGCAGGCAAGAAAACTATGGCTACACCTTC. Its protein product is CSASRQENYGYTF.

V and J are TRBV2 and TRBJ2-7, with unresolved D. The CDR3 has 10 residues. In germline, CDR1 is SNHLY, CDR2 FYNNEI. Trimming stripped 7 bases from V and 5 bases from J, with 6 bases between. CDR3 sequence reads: CASIGNEQYF. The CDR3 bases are TGTGCCAGCATAGGGAACGAGCAGTACTTC. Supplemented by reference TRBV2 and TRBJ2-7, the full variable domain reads EPEVTQTPSHQVTQMGQEVILRCVPISNHLYFYWYRQILGQKVEFLVSFYNNEISEKSEIFDDQFSVERPDGSNFTLKIRSTKLEDSAMYFCASIGNEQYFGPGTRLTVT.